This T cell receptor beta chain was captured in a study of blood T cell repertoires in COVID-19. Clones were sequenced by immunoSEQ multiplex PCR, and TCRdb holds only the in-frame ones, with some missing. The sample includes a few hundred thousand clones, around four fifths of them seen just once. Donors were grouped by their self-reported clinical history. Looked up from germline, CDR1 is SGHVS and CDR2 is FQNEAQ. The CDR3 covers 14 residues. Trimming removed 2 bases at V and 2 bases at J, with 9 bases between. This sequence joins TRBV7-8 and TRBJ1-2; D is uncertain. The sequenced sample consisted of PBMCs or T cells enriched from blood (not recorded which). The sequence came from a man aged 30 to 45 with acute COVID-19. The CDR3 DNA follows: TGTGCCAGCAGCTTAAGAGGACTGAACTATGGCTACACCTTC. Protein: CASSLRGLNYGYTF.